Sequencing of this T cell receptor beta chain was carried out in a study of metastatic and nonmetastatic thyroid tumors. Study-wide findings and caveats: When malignant thyroid tumors were compared with benign nodules, TCR beta diversity was reportedly significantly higher in the malignant tumors. This held in both blood and tumor samples.

All patients reached thyroid surgery having received no treatment beforehand. Looked up from germline, CDR1 is SGHNT and CDR2 is YENEEA. With 1 base clipped from V and 3 bases from J, the junction kept 7 bases outside the gene matches. The CDR3 contains 18 residues. This clone was found many times. Its antigen is currently unknown. Per the original methods: Clinicopathological groups differed in CDR3, with these differences serving to build a distant-metastasis classifier for papillary thyroid cancer. TCRdb recomputed clones from the PCR reads via MiXCR. The V and J calls come from TCRdb's annotation, not from the publication. Of around 34,000 clones in the sample, roughly 15% were seen once.

The rearrangement joins TRBV11-3 to TRBJ2-3; 13 bases line up with TRBD2. The TCR sequence derives from a male donor with papillary thyroid cancer or a benign thyroid nodule (not recorded which). Some clones in this sample may be carry-over from other donors' samples. The material sequenced was blood. The CDR3 coding sequence is TGTGCCAGCAGCTTAGGACGGCCGGGACTAGCGGGGACAGATACGCAGTATTTT. This translates into CASSLGRPGLAGTDTQYF.